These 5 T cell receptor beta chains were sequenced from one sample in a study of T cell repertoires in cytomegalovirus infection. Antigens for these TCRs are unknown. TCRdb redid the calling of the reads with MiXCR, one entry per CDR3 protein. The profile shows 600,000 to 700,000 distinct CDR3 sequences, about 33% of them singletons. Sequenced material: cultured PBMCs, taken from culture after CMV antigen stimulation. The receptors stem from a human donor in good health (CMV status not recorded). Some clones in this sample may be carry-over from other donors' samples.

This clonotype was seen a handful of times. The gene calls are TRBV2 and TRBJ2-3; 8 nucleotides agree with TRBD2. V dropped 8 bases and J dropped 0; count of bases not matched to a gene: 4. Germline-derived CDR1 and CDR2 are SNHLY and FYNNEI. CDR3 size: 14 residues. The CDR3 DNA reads TGTGCCAGCGCCGGGGGGGGGAGCACAGATACGCAGTATTTT. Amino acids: CASAGGGSTDTQYF.

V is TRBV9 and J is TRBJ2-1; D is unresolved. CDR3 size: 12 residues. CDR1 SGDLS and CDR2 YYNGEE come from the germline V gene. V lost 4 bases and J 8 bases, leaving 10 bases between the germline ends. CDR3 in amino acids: CASSPLRDEQFF. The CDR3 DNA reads TGTGCCAGCAGCCCCCTGCGCGATGAGCAGTTCTTC.

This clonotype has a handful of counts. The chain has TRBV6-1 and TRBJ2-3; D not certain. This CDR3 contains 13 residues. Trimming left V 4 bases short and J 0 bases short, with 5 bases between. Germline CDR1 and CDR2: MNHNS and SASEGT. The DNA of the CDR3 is TGTGCCAGCAGTGTCAGAAGCACAGATACGCAGTATTTT. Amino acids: CASSVRSTDTQYF.

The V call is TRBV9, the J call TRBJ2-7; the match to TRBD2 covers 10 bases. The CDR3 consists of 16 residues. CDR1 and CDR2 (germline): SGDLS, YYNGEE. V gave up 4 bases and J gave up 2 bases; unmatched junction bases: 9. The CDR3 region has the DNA TGTGCCAGCAGCCCCCTAGCGGGGGACCCCACCTACGAGCAGTACTTC. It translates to CASSPLAGDPTYEQYF.

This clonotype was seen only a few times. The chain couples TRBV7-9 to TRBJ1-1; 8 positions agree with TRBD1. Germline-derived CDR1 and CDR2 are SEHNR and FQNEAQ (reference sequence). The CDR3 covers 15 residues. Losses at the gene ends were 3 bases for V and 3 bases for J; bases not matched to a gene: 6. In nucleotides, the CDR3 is TGTGCCAGCAGCTTTAGACAGGGGCTAGACACTGAAGCTTTCTTT. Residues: CASSFRQGLDTEAFF.